This is a list of T cell receptor beta chains from one sample in a study of identical twins. TCRdb passed the 5' RACE reads through MiXCR, listing each CDR3 protein once. This sample carries around 680,000 distinct CDR3 sequences, over 8.5% of them seen once, and the ten largest clones take roughly 0.97%. The sample also formed part of further work on yellow fever vaccine responses in identical twins.

Sequences were obtained from PBMCs. These receptor sequences come from a woman between 18 and 30 years old in good health. Both conserved end residues are part of each CDR3. Fields, in order: CDR3 protein, CDR3 DNA, D gene, J gene, clone size, V gene. D genes are given only for firm matches. Only part of the rows carry a size: once, few, many, or a class if the clone is expanded.

CASSQSFRVNEQFF TGTGCCAGCAGCCAATCATTTAGGGTCAATGAGCAGTTCTTC . TRBJ2-1 . TRBV3-1
CSAPNRRTGELFF TGCAGTGCTCCTAATAGAAGGACCGGGGAGCTGTTTTTT . TRBJ2-2 many TRBV20-1
CASSEGLLSSYNEQFF TGTGCCAGCAGTGAAGGGCTCCTAAGCTCCTACAATGAGCAGTTCTTC . TRBJ2-1 many TRBV2
CASSQAQERGNIQYF TGTGCCAGCAGCCAAGCACAGGAAAGGGGAAACATTCAGTACTTC . TRBJ2-4 few TRBV3-1
CASSPPTKGARETQYF TGTGCCAGCAGTCCCCCGACGAAAGGGGCGCGGGAGACCCAGTACTTC . TRBJ2-5 . TRBV28
CASSRQAVEQFF TGTGCCAGCAGCCGACAGGCCGTAGAGCAGTTCTTC . TRBJ2-1 many TRBV7-9
CASSLGYSLWDRTYEQYF TGTGCCAGCAGCTTAGGATATAGCTTATGGGACAGGACCTACGAGCAGTACTTC TRBD1 TRBJ2-7 few TRBV11-2
CSARVPAGAWEQYF TGCAGTGCTAGAGTACCAGCGGGAGCGTGGGAGCAGTACTTC TRBD2 TRBJ2-7 few TRBV20-1
CSARDAAGKTDTQYF TGCAGTGCTAGAGATGCGGCAGGGAAAACAGATACGCAGTATTTT . TRBJ2-3 . TRBV20-1
CASRTGAYEQYF TGTGCCAGCAGGACAGGGGCCTACGAGCAGTACTTC TRBD1 TRBJ2-7 many TRBV12-3/TRBV12-4
CASSLEGRAYNEQFF TGCGCCAGCAGCTTGGAGGGGAGGGCCTACAATGAGCAGTTCTTC TRBD2 TRBJ2-1 . TRBV5-1
CASRNLAGLRFDDNEQFF TGCGCCAGCAGGAATCTAGCGGGACTGAGATTCGATGACAATGAGCAGTTCTTC TRBD2 TRBJ2-1 many TRBV10-2
CAGKESLNTGELFF TGTGCCGGGAAGGAGAGTTTGAACACCGGGGAGCTGTTTTTT . TRBJ2-2 few TRBV6-1
CASSLFSANTGELFF TGTGCCAGCAGCTTATTCAGCGCGAACACCGGGGAGCTGTTTTTT . TRBJ2-2 few TRBV7-8
CSVDGRPPGNYNEQFF TGCAGCGTTGATGGCAGGCCACCTGGGAACTACAATGAGCAGTTCTTC . TRBJ2-1 few TRBV29-1
CASKGGPSGANVLTF TGTGCCAGTAAGGGGGGTCCGTCTGGGGCCAACGTCCTGACTTTC . TRBJ2-6 few TRBV27
CASSSRLAGGRQETQYF TGTGCCAGCAGCTCGCGACTAGCGGGGGGGAGACAAGAGACCCAGTACTTC TRBD2 TRBJ2-5 . TRBV7-3
CSARDSAGGPGETQYF TGCAGTGCTAGAGATTCAGCGGGAGGTCCCGGAGAGACCCAGTACTTC TRBD2 TRBJ2-5 few TRBV20-1
CASRSGTDNEQFF TGCGCCAGCAGGTCCGGGACAGACAATGAGCAGTTCTTC TRBD1 TRBJ2-1 many TRBV5-1
CASSWGWTSGILFF TGTGCCAGCAGTTGGGGTTGGACTAGCGGGATCTTGTTCTTC TRBD2 TRBJ2-1 many TRBV7-2
CASTKARFQETQYF TGTGCCAGCACCAAGGCCAGATTCCAAGAGACCCAGTACTTC . TRBJ2-5 many TRBV6-2/TRBV6-3
CAWSDSYNEQFF TGTGCCTGGAGTGACAGTTACAATGAGCAGTTCTTC . TRBJ2-1 few TRBV30
CASSHHPTREAFF TGTGCCAGCAGCCATCACCCGACCCGTGAAGCTTTCTTT . TRBJ1-1 many TRBV13
CASSERGGEEAFF TGCGCCAGCAGCGAGAGAGGGGGCGAAGAAGCTTTCTTT TRBD1 TRBJ1-1 few TRBV5-1
CASSPGTAGSYEQYF TGTGCCAGCAGCCCAGGGACAGCAGGCTCCTACGAGCAGTACTTC TRBD1 TRBJ2-7 few TRBV7-9
CASSQEPRLAGGQQYF TGCGCCAGCAGCCAAGAACCTCGACTAGCGGGCGGGCAGCAGTACTTC TRBD2 TRBJ2-7 many TRBV4-3
CSVDRTGKETQYF TGCAGCGTTGATCGTACGGGGAAGGAGACCCAGTACTTC . TRBJ2-5 . TRBV29-1
CASSLAEVSPETQYF TGTGCCAGCAGCTTGGCCGAGGTATCCCCAGAGACCCAGTACTTC . TRBJ2-5 . TRBV5-5
CASSQLPGGNSPLHF TGTGCCAGCAGCCAATTGCCGGGAGGAAATTCACCCCTCCACTTT . TRBJ1-6 few TRBV7-9
CASSVGHGTHSSYEQYF TGTGCCAGCAGCGTAGGCCATGGGACTCACAGCTCCTACGAGCAGTACTTC . TRBJ2-7 . TRBV9
CASSHYAGGYEQYF TGTGCCAGCAGCCACTACGCAGGGGGCTACGAGCAGTACTTC TRBD1 TRBJ2-7 many TRBV14
CASRGGGRELFF TGTGCCAGCAGGGGGGGGGGTAGGGAGCTGTTTTTT TRBD2 TRBJ2-2 few TRBV6-5
CASSPGGRVAYEQYF TGTGCCAGCAGCCCAGGGGGGAGGGTCGCCTACGAGCAGTACTTC . TRBJ2-7 many TRBV3-1
CASSPGQIYGYTF TGTGCCAGCAGCCCGGGACAGATCTATGGCTACACCTTC TRBD1 TRBJ1-2 many TRBV5-8
CASSLGGGGASDTQYF TGTGCCAGCAGTCTAGGAGGCGGGGGGGCCTCAGATACGCAGTATTTT TRBD2 TRBJ2-3 few TRBV7-9
CASSFTSALYNEQFF TGTGCCAGCAGCTTTACTAGCGCTCTTTACAATGAGCAGTTCTTC TRBD2 TRBJ2-1 . TRBV7-9